The entry below gives a single T cell receptor (beta chain) sequence along with its context. Antigen specificity is unknown. The sample belongs to a study of cytomegalovirus exposure and HLA in healthy donors. Use of 60 Vbeta and 13 Jbeta primers characterized the PCR. Sequenced by immunoSEQ multiplex PCR; TCRdb stores in-frame clones only, minus some. This sample carries under 65,000 clones, approximately 84% of them seen once, and the ten largest clones take 2.5% to 3.5%. Study-level results: Later analysis associated a missense DCLRE1C variant with TCR beta V- and J-gene trimming. Evidence from a later analysis indicated that most CMV-associated TCR beta chains looked HLA-restricted. Among TCR sequences, most were rare, though some public TCRs appeared in many donors. The authors judged a highly shared variant cluster likely a sequencing artifact.

Sequencing was performed on PBMCs. This clonotype originated in a man aged 50 or older in good health and CMV-seronegative.

Here the CDR3 reads CASSERSLGSRNEKLFF. Written as DNA, the CDR3 is TGTGCCAGCAGTGAAAGGAGTCTAGGCAGTAGAAATGAAAAACTGTTTTTT. This chain links TRBV25-1 with TRBJ1-4; D unresolved. The CDR3 extends over 17 amino acids. Deletions cut 2 bases from V and 5 bases from J, with 18 bases between. The germline V gene encodes CDR1 MGHDK and CDR2 SYGVNS.